This TCR beta chain is from a study of identical twins' blood T cells. This clonotype was counted at least ten times. Trimming pared 9 bases from V and 4 bases from J, leaving 15 bases between. The CDR3 is made up of 13 amino acids. CDR1 MNHNS and CDR2 SASEGT come from the germline V gene. TCRdb itself ran the 5' RACE reads through MiXCR, one entry per CDR3 protein. This repertoire shows hundreds of thousands of distinct CDR3 sequences, roughly 27% found once; its top ten account for more than 5.5%. The receptor was derived from a woman aged 18 to 55 in good health. The V and J genes are TRBV6-1 and TRBJ1-1, with a possible D match to TRBD1 (6 bases). What was sequenced was PBMCs. The CDR3: CASNQGGVTEAFF. The CDR3 nucleotides read TGTGCCAGTAATCAAGGGGGAGTCACTGAAGCTTTCTTT.